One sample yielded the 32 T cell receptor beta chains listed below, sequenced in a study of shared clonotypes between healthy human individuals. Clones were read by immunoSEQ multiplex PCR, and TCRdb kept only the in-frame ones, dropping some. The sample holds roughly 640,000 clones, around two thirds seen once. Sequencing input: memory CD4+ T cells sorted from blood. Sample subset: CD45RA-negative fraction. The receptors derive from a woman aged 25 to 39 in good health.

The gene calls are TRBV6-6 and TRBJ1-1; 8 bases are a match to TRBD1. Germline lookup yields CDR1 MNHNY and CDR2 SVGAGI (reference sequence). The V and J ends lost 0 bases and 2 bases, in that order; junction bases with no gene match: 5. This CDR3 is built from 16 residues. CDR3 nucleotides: TGTGCCAGCAGTTACTCCACAGGGGGGGGAAACACTGAAGCTTTCTTT. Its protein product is CASSYSTGGGNTEAFF.

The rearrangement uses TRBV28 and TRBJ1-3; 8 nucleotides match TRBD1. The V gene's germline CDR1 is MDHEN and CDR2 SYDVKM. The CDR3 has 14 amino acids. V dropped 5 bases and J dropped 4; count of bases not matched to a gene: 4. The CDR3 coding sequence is TGTGCCAGCAGTCAGGGGGCGCTAGGAAACACCATATATTTT. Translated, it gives CASSQGALGNTIYF.

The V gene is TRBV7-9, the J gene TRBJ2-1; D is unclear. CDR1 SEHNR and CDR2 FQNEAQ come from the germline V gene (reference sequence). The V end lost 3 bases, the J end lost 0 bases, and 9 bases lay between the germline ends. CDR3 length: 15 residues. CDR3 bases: TGTGCCAGCAGCTTGCTTAGGAGCTCCTACAATGAGCAGTTCTTC. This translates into CASSLLRSSYNEQFF. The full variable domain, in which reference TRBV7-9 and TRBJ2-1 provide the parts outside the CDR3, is DTGVSQNPRHKITKRGQNVTFRCDPISEHNRLYWYRQTLGQGPEFLTYFQNEAQLEKSRLLSDRFSAERPKGSFSTLEIQRTEQGDSAMYLCASSLLRSSYNEQFFGPGTRLTVL.

The CDR3 sequence is CASSQGQGGMNTEAFF. The CDR3 nucleotides are TGTGCCAGCAGCCAAGGACAGGGCGGGATGAACACTGAAGCTTTCTTT. The genes are TRBV14 and TRBJ1-1; 7 bases align to TRBD1. Trimming cost V 1 base and J 0 bases; bases outside gene matches: 5. Germline V lookup: CDR1 SGHDN, CDR2 FVKESK. The CDR3 consists of 16 residues.

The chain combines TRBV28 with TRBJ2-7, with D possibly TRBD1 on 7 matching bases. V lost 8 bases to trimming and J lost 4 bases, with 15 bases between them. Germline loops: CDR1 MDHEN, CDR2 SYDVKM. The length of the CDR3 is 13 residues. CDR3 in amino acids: CASGQGGRYEQYF. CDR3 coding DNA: TGTGCCAGCGGGCAGGGGGGTCGGTACGAGCAGTACTTC.

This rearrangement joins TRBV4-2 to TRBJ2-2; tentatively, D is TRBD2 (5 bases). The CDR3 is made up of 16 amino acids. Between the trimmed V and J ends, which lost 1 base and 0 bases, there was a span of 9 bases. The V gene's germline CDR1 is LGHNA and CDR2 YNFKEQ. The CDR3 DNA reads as TGTGCCAGCAGCCAAGTGGCGGGCTCGAACACCGGGGAGCTGTTTTTT. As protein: CASSQVAGSNTGELFF.

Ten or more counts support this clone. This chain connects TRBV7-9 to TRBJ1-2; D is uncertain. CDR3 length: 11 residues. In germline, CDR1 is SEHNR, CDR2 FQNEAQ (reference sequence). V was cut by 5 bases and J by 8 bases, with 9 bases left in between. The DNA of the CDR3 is TGTGCCAGCAGCACGCGTGAGGGCTACACCTTC. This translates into CASSTREGYTF. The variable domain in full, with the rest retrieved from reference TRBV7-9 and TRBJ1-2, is DTGVSQNPRHKITKRGQNVTFRCDPISEHNRLYWYRQTLGQGPEFLTYFQNEAQLEKSRLLSDRFSAERPKGSFSTLEIQRTEQGDSAMYLCASSTREGYTFGSGTRLTVV.

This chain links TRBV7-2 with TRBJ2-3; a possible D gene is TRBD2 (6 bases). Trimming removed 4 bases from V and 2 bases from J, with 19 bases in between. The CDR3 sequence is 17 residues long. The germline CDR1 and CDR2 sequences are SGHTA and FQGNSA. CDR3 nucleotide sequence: TGTGCCAGCAGCTCCAATGTACTAGCTTCACCCACAGATACGCAGTATTTT. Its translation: CASSSNVLASPTDTQYF. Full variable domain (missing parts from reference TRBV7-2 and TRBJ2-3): GAGVSQSPSNKVTEKGKDVELRCDPISGHTALYWYRQSLGQGLEFLIYFQGNSAPDKSGLPSDRFSAERTGGSVSTLTIQRTQQEDSAVYLCASSSNVLASPTDTQYFGPGTRLTVL.

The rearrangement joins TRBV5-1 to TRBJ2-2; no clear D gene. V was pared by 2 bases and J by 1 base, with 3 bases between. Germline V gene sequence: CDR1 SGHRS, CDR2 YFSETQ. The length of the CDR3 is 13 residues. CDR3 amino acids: CASSLLNTGELFF. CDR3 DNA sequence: TGCGCCAGCAGCTTATTGAACACCGGGGAGCTGTTTTTT.

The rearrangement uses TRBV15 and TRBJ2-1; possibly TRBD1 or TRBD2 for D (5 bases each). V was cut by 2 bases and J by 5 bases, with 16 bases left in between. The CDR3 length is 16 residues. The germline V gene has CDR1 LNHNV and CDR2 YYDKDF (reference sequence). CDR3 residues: CATSRPGTINHNEQFF. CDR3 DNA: TGTGCCACCAGCAGACCCGGGACCATCAACCACAATGAGCAGTTCTTC.

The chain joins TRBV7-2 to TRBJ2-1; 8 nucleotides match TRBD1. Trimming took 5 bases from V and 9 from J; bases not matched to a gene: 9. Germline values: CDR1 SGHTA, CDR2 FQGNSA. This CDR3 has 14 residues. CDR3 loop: CASSRGQGRSEQFF. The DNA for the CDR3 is TGTGCCAGCAGCCGCGGACAGGGACGGTCTGAGCAGTTCTTC.

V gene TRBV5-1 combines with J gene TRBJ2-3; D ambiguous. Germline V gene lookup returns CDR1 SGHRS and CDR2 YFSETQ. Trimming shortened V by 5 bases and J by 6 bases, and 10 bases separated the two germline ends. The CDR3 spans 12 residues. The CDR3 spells CASSPAQDTQYF. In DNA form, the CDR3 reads TGCGCCAGCAGTCCCGCCCAGGATACGCAGTATTTT.

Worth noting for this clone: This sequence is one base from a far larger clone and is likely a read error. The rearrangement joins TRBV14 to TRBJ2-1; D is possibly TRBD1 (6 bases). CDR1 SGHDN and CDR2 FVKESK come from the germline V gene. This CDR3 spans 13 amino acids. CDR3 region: CASSLRTDNGQFF. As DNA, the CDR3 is TGTGCCAGCAGCCTCCGGACAGACAATGGGCAGTTCTTC.

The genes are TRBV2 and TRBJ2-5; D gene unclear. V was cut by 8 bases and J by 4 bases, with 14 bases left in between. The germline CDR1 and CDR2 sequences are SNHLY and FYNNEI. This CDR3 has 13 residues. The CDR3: CASVLEVGETQYF. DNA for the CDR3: TGTGCCAGCGTCTTAGAAGTGGGAGAGACCCAGTACTTC.

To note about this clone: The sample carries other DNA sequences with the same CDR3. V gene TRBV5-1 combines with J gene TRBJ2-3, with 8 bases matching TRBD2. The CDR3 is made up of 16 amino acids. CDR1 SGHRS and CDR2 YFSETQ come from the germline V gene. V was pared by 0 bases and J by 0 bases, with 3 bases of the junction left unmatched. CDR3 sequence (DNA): TGCGCCAGCAGCTTGGCCCCTAGCGGGAGCACAGATACGCAGTATTTT. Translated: CASSLAPSGSTDTQYF.

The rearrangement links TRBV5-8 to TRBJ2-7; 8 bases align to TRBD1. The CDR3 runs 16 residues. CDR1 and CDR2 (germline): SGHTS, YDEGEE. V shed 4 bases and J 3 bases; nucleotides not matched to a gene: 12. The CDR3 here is CASSPAWTGLYYEQYF. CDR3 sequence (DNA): TGTGCCAGCAGCCCAGCATGGACAGGGCTATACTACGAGCAGTACTTC.

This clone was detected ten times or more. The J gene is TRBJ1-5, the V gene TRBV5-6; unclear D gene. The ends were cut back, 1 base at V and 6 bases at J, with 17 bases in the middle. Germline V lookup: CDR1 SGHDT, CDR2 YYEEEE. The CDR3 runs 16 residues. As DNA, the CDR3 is TGTGCCAGCAGCTTGAGGCAGCTAGAAGTCGGTCAGCCCCAGCATTTT. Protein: CASSLRQLEVGQPQHF.

CDR3 region: CASSFILWAHISGNTIYF. The CDR3 DNA reads TGTGCCAGCAGTTTTATACTGTGGGCTCATATCTCTGGAAACACCATATATTTT. The gene calls are TRBV27 and TRBJ1-3; no definite D call. The CDR3 has 18 residues. The ends were cut back, 3 bases at V and 0 bases at J, with 18 bases in the middle. In germline, CDR1 is MNHEY, CDR2 SMNVEV (reference sequence).

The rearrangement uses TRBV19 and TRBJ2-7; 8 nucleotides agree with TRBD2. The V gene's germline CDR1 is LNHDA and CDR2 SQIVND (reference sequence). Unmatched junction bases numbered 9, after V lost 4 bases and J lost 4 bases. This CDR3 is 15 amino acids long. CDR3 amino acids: CASSSLIAGRYEQYF. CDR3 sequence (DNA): TGTGCCAGTAGTAGCCTGATAGCGGGAAGGTACGAGCAGTACTTC.

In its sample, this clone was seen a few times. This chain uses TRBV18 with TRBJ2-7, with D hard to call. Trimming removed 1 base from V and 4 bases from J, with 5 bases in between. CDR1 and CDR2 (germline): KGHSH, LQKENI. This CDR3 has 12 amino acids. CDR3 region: CASSPQQYEQYF. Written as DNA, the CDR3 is TGTGCCAGCTCACCACAGCAGTACGAGCAGTACTTC.

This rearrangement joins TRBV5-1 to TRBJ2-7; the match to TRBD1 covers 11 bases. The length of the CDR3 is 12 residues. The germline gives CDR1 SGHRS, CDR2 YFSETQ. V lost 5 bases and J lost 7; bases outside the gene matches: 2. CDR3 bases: TGCGCCAGCAGGGACAGGGGGCGAGAGCAGTACTTC. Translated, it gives CASRDRGREQYF. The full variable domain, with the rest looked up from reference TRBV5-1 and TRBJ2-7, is KAGVTQTPRYLIKTRGQQVTLSCSPISGHRSVSWYQQTPGQGLQFLFEYFSETQRNKGNFPGRFSGRQFSNSRSEMNVSTLELGDSALYLCASRDRGREQYFGPGTRLTVT.

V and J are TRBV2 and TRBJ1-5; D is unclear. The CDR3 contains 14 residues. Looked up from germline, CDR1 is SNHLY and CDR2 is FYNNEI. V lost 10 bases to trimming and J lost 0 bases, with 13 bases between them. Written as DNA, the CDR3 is TGTGCCACCCGACTAGGAAATAGCAATCAGCCCCAGCATTTT. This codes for CATRLGNSNQPQHF. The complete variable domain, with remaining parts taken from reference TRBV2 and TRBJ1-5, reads EPEVTQTPSHQVTQMGQEVILRCVPISNHLYFYWYRQILGQKVEFLVSFYNNEISEKSEIFDDQFSVERPDGSNFTLKIRSTKLEDSAMYFCATRLGNSNQPQHFGDGTRLSIL.

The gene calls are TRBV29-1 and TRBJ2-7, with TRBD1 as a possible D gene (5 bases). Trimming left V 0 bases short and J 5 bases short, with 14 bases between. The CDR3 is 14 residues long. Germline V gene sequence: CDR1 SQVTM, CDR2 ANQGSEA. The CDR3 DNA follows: TGCAGCGTTGAAGATGAACCAGGGATAAACGAGCAGTACTTC. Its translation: CSVEDEPGINEQYF.

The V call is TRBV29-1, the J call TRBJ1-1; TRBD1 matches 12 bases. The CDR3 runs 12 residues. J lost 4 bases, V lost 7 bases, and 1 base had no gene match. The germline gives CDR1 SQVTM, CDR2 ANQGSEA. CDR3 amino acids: CSGGQGATEAFF. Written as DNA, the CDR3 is TGCAGCGGGGGACAGGGGGCCACTGAAGCTTTCTTT.

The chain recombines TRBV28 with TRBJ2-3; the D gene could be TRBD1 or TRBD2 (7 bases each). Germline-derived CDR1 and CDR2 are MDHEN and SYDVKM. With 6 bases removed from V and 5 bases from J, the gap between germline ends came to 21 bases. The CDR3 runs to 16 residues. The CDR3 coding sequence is TGTGCCAGCAGCCCATCGGGGAGGGGGCGGGGAGATACGCAGTATTTT. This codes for CASSPSGRGRGDTQYF.

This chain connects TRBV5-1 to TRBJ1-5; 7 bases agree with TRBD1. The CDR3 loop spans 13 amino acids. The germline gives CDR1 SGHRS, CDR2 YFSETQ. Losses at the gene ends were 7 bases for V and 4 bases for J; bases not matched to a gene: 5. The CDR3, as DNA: TGCGCCAGCCAGGGGGGGCCGAATCAGCCCCAGCATTTT. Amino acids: CASQGGPNQPQHF.

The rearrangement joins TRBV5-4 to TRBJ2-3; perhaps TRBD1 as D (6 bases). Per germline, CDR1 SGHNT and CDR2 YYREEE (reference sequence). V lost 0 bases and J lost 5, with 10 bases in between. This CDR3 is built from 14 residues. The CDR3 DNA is TGTGCCAGCAGCTTGGTACAGGGAGTAGATACGCAGTATTTT. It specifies CASSLVQGVDTQYF. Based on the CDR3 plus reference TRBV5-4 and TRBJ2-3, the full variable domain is ETGVTQSPTHLIKTRGQQVTLRCSSQSGHNTVSWYQQALGQGPQFIFQYYREEENGRGNFPPRFSGLQFPNYSSELNVNALELDDSALYLCASSLVQGVDTQYFGPGTRLTVL.

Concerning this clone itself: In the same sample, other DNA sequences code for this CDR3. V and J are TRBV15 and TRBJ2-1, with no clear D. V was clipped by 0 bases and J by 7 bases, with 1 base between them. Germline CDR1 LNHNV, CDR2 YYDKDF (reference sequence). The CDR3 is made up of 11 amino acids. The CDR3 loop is CATSRENEQFF. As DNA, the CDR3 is TGTGCCACCAGCAGAGAGAATGAGCAGTTCTTC.

For the CDR3, the DNA is TGCAGCTCTGAGGGGACTACAACTTTCTCGGATGGCTACACCTTC. Encoded protein: CSSEGTTTFSDGYTF. The gene calls are TRBV29-1 and TRBJ1-2; possibly TRBD1 for D (5 bases). From germline, CDR1 is SQVTM and CDR2 ANQGSEA. Trimming removed 8 bases at V and 6 bases at J, with 25 bases between. There are 15 residues in the CDR3.

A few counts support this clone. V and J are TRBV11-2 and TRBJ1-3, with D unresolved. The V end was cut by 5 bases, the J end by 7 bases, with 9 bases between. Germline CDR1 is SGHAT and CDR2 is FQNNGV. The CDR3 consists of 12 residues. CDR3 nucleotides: TGTGCCAGCAGCGACGGCGCTAACACCATATATTTT. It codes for CASSDGANTIYF.

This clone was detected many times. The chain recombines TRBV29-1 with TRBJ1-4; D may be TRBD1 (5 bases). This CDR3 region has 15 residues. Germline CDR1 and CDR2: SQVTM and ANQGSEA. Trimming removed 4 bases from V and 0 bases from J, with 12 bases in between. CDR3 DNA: TGCAGCGTTGTATTCTGGGGCGCAACTAATGAAAAACTGTTTTTT. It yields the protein CSVVFWGATNEKLFF.

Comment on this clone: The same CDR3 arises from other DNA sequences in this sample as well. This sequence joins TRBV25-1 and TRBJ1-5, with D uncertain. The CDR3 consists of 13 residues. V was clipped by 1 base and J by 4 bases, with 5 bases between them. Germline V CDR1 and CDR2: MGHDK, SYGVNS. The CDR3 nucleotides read TGTGCCAGCAGTGAATCGACGAATCAGCCCCAGCATTTT. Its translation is CASSESTNQPQHF.